These T cell receptor beta chains were read from a single sample in a study of shared clonotypes between healthy human individuals. TCRdb's copy holds only in-frame clones and misses some; the assay was immunoSEQ multiplex PCR. The table lists over 150,000 clones, over 50% of them singletons, with roughly 10% in the top ten. Sequencing was done on a sample of memory CD4+ T cells sorted from blood. The receptors derive from a man aged 25 to 45 in good health. The CDR3 runs from the conserved cysteine through the conserved F or W. Not all rows give a size; the values are once, few, many and, for expanded clones, a class.

v_call,clone_size,cdr3_aa
TRBV4-2,once,CASSLGTSGSFRTDTQYF
TRBV5-1,.,CASSPLTSYEQYF
TRBV6-1,.,CATLRDFNTGELFF
TRBV11-3,.,CASSLASLGGGYTF
TRBV25-1,.,CASSPAGDTGELFF
TRBV6-1,many,CASSEGRALSQPQHF
TRBV5-5,few,CASSADVAHEQYF
TRBV7-3,few,CASSSRAVSFPVRATGELFF
TRBV11-3,few,CASSTRAGGLFNEQFF
TRBV9,.,CASSAHRGSGSQDTQYF
TRBV20-1,few,CRTGSYEQYF
TRBV7-1,.,CASSLVGDGYTF
TRBV7-7,once,CASSLGWARSSYNEQFF
TRBV20-1,.,CSATGFNEQFF
TRBV7-9,few,CASSPAADNNEQYF
TRBV27,.,CASSLSPDREVQQYF
TRBV25-1,.,CASSEQAETQYF
TRBV25-1,.,CASSGPHGGRRQPEQYF
TRBV27,.,CASRFIGRGKIYEQYF
TRBV18,.,CASSPSTTGELFF
TRBV27,.,CASSVTTPSNQPQHF
TRBV5-4,.,CASSKTSGTHETQYF
TRBV5-4,.,CASSSHRVTGELFF
TRBV11-2,few,CASSLLRVGEQYF
TRBV5-1,.,CASSDGTSDYNEQFF
TRBV7-2,.,CASSRMDEQYF
TRBV11-2,.,CASSLEGGPFF
TRBV15,.,CATSSTRSSYNEQFF
TRBV4-3,.,CASSQDRGGVGQPQHF
TRBV5-4,few,CASSLDRATEAFF
TRBV5-1,.,CASSLGGVQETQYF
TRBV6-1,few,CASSGGQGSYNEQFF
TRBV10-3,few,CAISTDRDQPQHF
TRBV6-4,.,CASSDSVGKAFEKLFF
TRBV6-6,.,CASSQGGGYTF
TRBV6-4,.,CASSETINNEQFF
TRBV5-1,.,CASSSEQLVKTQYF
TRBV18,.,CASSPVGAEQYF
TRBV29-1,.,CSVVLAGNKYEQYF
TRBV10-2,few,CASSTRASTDTQYF
TRBV9,few,CASSPGTSGIETQYF
TRBV19,few,CASSFGGQINTEAFF
TRBV11-2,.,CASSATPGAGAYEQYF
TRBV5-8,.,CASSPGLAAETQYF
TRBV25-1,many,CASSVGGGNTEAFF
TRBV7-8,.,CASSPATAAHTDTQYF
TRBV2,.,CASKNRGIEEKLFF
TRBV7-2,.,CASRPDKSSYNEQFF
TRBV19,few,CATLGGTNTEAFF
TRBV5-4,.,CASSSKRDQETQYF
TRBV27,.,CASSHNRPNSGKETQYF
TRBV5-1,once,CASSLEGPPKETQYF
TRBV11-1,.,CASSLDQGDAEAFF
TRBV27,.,CASSPGNLLGGTDTQYF
TRBV6-6,.,CASSYSNQAGLYEQYF
TRBV5-1,.,CASSPYSGGGGGSYGYTF
TRBV2,many,CASSGQSNTEAFF
TRBV19,.,CASSLQGFGYTF